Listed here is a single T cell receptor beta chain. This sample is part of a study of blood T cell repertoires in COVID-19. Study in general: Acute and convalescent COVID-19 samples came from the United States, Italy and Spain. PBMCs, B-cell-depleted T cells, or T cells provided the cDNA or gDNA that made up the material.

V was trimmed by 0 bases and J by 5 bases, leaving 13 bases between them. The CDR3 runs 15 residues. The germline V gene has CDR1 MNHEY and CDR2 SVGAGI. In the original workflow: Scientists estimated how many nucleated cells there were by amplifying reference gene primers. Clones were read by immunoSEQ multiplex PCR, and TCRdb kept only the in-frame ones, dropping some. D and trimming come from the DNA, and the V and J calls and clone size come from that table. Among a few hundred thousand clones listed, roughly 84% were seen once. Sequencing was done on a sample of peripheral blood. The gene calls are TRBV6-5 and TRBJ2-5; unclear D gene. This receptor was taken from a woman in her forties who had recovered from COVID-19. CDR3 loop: CASSYSKRPFETQYF. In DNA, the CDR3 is TGTGCCAGCAGTTACTCGAAGCGACCATTCGAGACCCAGTACTTC.